This TCR beta chain is drawn from a study of vaccination and CD4 T cells after COVID-19. Overall study context: A positive SARS-CoV-2 nasal swab PCR result was recorded for each convalescent patient; about 9 were mild and one severe.

Germline V lookup: CDR1 SGHTA, CDR2 FQGNSA. This CDR3 has 13 amino acids. Trimming left V 5 bases short and J 9 bases short, with 11 bases between. As to treatment: approximately 11-day PBMC culture with coronavirus spike peptide pools or control peptides (ViraFEST assay). Sequencing of the DNA from cultured CD4+ T cells was carried out with the Oncomine TCR Beta short-read assay. TCRdb processed the PCR reads anew with MiXCR; each CDR3 protein has one entry. The repertoire includes some 15,000 distinct CDR3 sequences, 30% to 45% of them detected once, and roughly 14% sits in the top ten. This clonotype has a single count. Its antigen is undetermined.

Material: cultured CD4+ T cells from blood. This TCR came from a human donor with COVID-19. This chain connects TRBV7-2 to TRBJ1-6; D gene uncertain. The CDR3 region is CASSQSYGSPLHF. The CDR3 region has the DNA TGTGCCAGCAGCCAATCGTATGGTTCACCCCTCCACTTT.